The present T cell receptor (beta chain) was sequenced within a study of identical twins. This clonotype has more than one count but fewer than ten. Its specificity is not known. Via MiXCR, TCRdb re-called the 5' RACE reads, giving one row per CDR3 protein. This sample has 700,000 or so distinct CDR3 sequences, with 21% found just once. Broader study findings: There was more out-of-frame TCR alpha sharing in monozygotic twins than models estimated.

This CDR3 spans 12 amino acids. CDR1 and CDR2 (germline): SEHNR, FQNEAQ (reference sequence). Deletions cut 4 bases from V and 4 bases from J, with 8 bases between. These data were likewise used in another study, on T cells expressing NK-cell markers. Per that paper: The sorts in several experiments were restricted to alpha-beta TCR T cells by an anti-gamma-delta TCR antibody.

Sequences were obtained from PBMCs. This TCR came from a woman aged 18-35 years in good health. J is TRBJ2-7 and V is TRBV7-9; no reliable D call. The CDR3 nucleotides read TGTGCCAGCAGCTCGCAGGTTTACGAGCAGTACTTC. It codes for CASSSQVYEQYF.